The 2 T cell receptor beta chains below come from one sample, sequenced in a study of T-cell memory formation after mild COVID-19. TCRdb recomputed calls from the 5' RACE reads with MiXCR, one row per CDR3 protein. The sample yields 350,000 or so distinct CDR3 sequences, approximately 12% seen once. The sequenced sample consisted of PBMCs or a T cell subset sorted from them (not recorded which). These receptors all come from a man aged 18 to 29 who had mild COVID-19 (a few samples of this study predate the infection). Cell type and time point are not known.

This clonotype occurred a few times. The chain is built from TRBV15 and TRBJ1-2; D perhaps matches TRBD1 (5 bases). The V gene's germline CDR1 is LNHNV and CDR2 YYDKDF (reference sequence). This CDR3 has 13 amino acids. The ends were cut back, 0 bases at V and 4 bases at J, with 6 bases in the middle. CDR3 sequence (DNA): TGTGCCACCAGCAGAGATCAGGGCTATGGCTACACCTTC. It specifies CATSRDQGYGYTF.

The J gene is TRBJ2-2, the V gene TRBV4-3, with 7 bases that match TRBD1. CDR1 is LGHNA and CDR2 is YSLEER in the germline V gene. Trimming took 0 bases from V and 5 from J; bases not matched to a gene: 3. CDR3 size: 15 residues. In DNA form, the CDR3 reads TGCGCCAGCAGCCAAGAACAGGGGCAAACCGGGGAGCTGTTTTTT. It codes for CASSQEQGQTGELFF.